This TCR beta chain stems from a study of regulatory T cells in long-lasting Graves disease. This sample's time point: newly diagnosed GD, antithyroid drugs for less than 3 months. PBMC RNA was the source of the TCR library. Graves' disease diagnosis was established per American Thyroid Association guidelines. Arm-PCR with iRepertoire HTBI primers amplified the CDR3 regions for these TCR beta libraries. Via MiXCR, TCRdb re-called the multiplex PCR reads, giving one row per CDR3 protein. The data contain around 360,000 distinct CDR3 sequences, around 15% of them singletons. As for this clonotype: A much larger clone sits a single nucleotide away, making a read error possible.

The germline gives CDR1 MNHEY, CDR2 SVGEGT. The CDR3 loop spans 14 amino acids. J lost 9 bases, V lost 5 bases, and 11 bases had no gene match. Another study also made use of these data, one on T cells in Graves' hyperthyroidism and ophthalmopathy. As that report states: Diagnoses used clinical symptoms, serum thyroxine and TRAb, thyroid ultrasound and orbital computed tomography. The HTBI primer set served for first-round RT-PCR of the TCR CDR3.

The source of this sequence is a woman between 18 and 30 years old with Graves disease. The chain uses TRBV6-2 or TRBV6-3 and TRBJ2-3; TRBD2 agrees at 7 bases. Specimen: peripheral blood mononuclear cells (PBMCs), collected at new diagnosis, from a patient treated with antithyroid drugs. This CDR3 reads CASSESMRGGTQYF. For the CDR3, the DNA is TGTGCCAGCAGTGAGTCGATGCGCGGGGGAACGCAGTATTTT.